One and the same sample provided the 7 T cell receptor beta chains below, sequenced in a study of cytomegalovirus exposure and HLA in healthy donors. PCR used 60 Vbeta primers and 13 Jbeta primers. Profiling relied on immunoSEQ multiplex PCR, and the TCRdb table lists in-frame clones only, not all of them. This repertoire comprises around 140,000 clones; its ten largest clones make up 0.8% to 1%. Material: PBMCs. The origin of the receptors is a male donor in good health and CMV-seronegative.

This sequence joins TRBV6-5 and TRBJ1-1; D gene unclear. Per the germline V gene, CDR1 is MNHEY and CDR2 is SVGAGI. V shed 4 bases and J shed 0 bases, with 12 bases lying between them. The CDR3 is 15 amino acids. The CDR3 loop reads CASSSRASMNTEAFF. The CDR3 region has the DNA TGTGCCAGCAGTTCCCGCGCGTCCATGAACACTGAAGCTTTCTTT.

The chain carries TRBV2 and TRBJ2-1; a possible D gene is TRBD2 (5 bases). Germline CDR1 is SNHLY and CDR2 is FYNNEI. The CDR3 totals 14 residues. V was shortened by 7 bases and J by 8 bases, with 18 bases between the two germline ends. In DNA form, the CDR3 reads TGTGCCAGCAAAGGAGTAGCGAGTGTCTATGAGCAGTTCTTC. Amino acids: CASKGVASVYEQFF.

J is TRBJ1-2 and V is TRBV6-1, with a weak D call TRBD1 (5 bases). Trimming removed 0 bases at V and 7 bases at J, with 9 bases between. The CDR3 consists of 13 residues. The germline V gene has CDR1 MNHNS and CDR2 SASEGT. CDR3 sequence: CASSEARGVGYTF. The CDR3 DNA reads as TGTGCCAGCAGTGAAGCCCGGGGGGTTGGCTACACCTTC.

The chain combines TRBV9 with TRBJ1-1; a weak D match, TRBD1 (5 bases). V was pared by 3 bases and J by 7 bases, with 7 bases between. The CDR3 is made up of 11 amino acids. CDR1 and CDR2 (germline): SGDLS, YYNGEE. The CDR3 DNA reads TGTGCCAGCAGCGCACAGGTTGAAGCTTTCTTT. Encoded protein: CASSAQVEAFF.

The rearrangement joins TRBV4-1 to TRBJ2-7; D call uncertain. Germline CDR1 is MGHRA and CDR2 is YSYEKL. V was trimmed by 4 bases and J by 4 bases, leaving 14 bases between them. This CDR3 is 14 amino acids long. The CDR3 sequence is CASSLDASVYEQYF. DNA for the CDR3: TGCGCCAGCAGCCTAGATGCATCGGTATACGAGCAGTACTTC.

The rearrangement joins TRBV15 to TRBJ2-7; 10 bases fit TRBD1. V trimming: 1 base; J trimming: 1 base; junction bases outside the gene matches: 10. CDR3 length: 18 amino acids. From germline, CDR1 is LNHNV and CDR2 YYDKDF (reference sequence). CDR3 loop: CATSRGLQPGQGSYEQYF. CDR3 in DNA: TGTGCCACCAGCAGAGGCCTCCAACCGGGACAGGGGTCCTACGAGCAGTACTTC.

This sequence joins TRBV5-1 and TRBJ1-3, with 7 bases that match TRBD1. After removal of 3 bases from V and 0 bases from J, the junction contained 12 bases not matched to a gene. CDR1 and CDR2 (germline): SGHRS, YFSETQ. This CDR3 region has 18 residues. DNA for the CDR3: TGCGCCAGCAGCTCGGACAGGACAAGTTTGATCTCTGGAAACACCATATATTTT. It specifies CASSSDRTSLISGNTIYF.